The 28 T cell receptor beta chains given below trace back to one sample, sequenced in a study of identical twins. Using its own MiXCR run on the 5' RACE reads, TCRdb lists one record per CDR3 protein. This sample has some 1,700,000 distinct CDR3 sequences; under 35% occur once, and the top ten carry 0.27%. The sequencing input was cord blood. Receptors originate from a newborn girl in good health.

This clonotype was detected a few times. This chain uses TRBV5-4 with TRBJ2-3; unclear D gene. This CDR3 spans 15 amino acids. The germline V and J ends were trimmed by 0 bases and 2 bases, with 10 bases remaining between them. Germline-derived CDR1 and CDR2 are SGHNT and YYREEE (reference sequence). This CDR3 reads CASSLDPGPTDTQYF. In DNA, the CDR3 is TGTGCCAGCAGCTTGGACCCGGGCCCCACAGATACGCAGTATTTT.

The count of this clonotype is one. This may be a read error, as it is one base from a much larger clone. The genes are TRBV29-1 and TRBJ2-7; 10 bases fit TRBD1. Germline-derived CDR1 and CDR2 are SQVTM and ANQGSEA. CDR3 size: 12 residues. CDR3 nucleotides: TGCAACGTTGGACAGGGGGCCTACGAGCAGTACTTC. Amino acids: CNVGQGAYEQYF.

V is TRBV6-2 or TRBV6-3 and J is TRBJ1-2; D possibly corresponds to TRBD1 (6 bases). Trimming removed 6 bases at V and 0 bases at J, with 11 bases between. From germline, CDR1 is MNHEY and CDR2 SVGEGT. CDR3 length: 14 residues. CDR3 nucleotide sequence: TGTGCCAGCAGCCGACAGGAGCCTAACTATGGCTACACCTTC. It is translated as CASSRQEPNYGYTF.

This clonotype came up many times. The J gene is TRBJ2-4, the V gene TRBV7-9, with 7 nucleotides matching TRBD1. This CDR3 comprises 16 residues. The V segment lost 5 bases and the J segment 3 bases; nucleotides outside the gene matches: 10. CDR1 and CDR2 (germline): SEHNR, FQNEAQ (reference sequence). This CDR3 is CASSPQGEWGKNIQYF. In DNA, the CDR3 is TGTGCCAGCAGCCCGCAGGGGGAATGGGGCAAAAACATTCAGTACTTC.

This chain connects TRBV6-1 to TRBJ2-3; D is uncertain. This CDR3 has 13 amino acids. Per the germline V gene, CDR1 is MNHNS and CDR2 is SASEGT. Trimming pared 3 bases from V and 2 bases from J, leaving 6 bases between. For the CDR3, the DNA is TGTGCCAGCAGTGATCCAGTCACAGATACGCAGTATTTT. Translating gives CASSDPVTDTQYF.

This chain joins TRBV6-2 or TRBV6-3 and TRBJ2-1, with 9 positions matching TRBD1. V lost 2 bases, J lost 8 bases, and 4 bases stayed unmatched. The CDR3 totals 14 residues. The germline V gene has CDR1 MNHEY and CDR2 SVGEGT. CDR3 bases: TGTGCCAGCAGTTACGTACAGGGGGCGTATGAGCAGTTCTTC. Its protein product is CASSYVQGAYEQFF.

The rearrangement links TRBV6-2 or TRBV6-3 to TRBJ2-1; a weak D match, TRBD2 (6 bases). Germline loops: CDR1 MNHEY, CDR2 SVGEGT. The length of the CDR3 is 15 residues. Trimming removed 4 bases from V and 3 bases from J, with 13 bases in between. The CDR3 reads CASSFRGIRYNEQFF. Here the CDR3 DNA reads TGTGCCAGCAGTTTTCGGGGGATACGCTACAATGAGCAGTTCTTC.

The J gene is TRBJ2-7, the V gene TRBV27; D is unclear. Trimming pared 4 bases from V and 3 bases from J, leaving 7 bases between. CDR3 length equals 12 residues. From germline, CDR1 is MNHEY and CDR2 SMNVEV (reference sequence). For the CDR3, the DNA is TGTGCCAGCAGTTCCAACCACTACGAGCAGTACTTC. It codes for CASSSNHYEQYF.

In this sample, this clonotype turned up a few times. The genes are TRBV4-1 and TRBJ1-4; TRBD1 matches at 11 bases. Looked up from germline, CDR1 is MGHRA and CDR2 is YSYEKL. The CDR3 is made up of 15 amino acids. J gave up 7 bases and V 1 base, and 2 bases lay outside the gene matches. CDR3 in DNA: TGCGCCAGCAGCCAAGCCGGGACAGGGGGTGAAAAACTGTTTTTT. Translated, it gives CASSQAGTGGEKLFF.

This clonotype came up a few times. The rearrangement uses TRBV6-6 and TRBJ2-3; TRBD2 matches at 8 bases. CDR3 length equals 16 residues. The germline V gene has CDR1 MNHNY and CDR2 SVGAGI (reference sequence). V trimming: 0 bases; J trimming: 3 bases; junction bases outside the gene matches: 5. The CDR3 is CASSYSRGEGTDTQYF. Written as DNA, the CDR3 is TGTGCCAGCAGTTACTCGCGGGGGGAGGGGACAGATACGCAGTATTTT.

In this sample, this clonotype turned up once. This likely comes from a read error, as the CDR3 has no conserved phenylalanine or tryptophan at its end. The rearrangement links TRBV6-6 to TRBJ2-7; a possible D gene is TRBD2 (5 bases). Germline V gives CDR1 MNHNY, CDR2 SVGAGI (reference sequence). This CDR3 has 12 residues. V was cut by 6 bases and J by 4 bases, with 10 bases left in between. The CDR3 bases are TGTGCCAGCAGCCAAGAGGGTTACGAGCAGTACTGC. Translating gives CASSQEGYEQYC.

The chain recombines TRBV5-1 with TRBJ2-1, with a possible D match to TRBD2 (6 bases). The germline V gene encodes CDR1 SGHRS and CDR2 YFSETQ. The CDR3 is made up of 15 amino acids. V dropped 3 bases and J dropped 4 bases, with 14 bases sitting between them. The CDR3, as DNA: TGCGCCAGCAGCTGCCGGGAGTACGGTTACAATGAGCAGTTCTTC. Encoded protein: CASSCREYGYNEQFF.

CDR3 coding DNA: TGCAGTGCTAGGGGGGGCTCTGGCTACACCTTC. Translated, it gives CSARGGSGYTF. The rearrangement links TRBV20-1 to TRBJ1-2; D is perhaps TRBD1 (6 bases). This CDR3 has 11 amino acids. CDR1 and CDR2 from the germline V gene are DFQATT and SNEGSKA (reference sequence). The V end was cut by 3 bases, the J end by 7 bases, with 9 bases between.

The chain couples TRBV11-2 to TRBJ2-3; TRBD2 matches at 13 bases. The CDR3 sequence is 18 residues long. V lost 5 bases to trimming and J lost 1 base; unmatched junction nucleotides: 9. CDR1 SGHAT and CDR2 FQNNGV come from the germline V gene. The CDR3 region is CASSQLAGGFRGTDTQYF. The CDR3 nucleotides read TGTGCCAGCAGCCAACTAGCGGGGGGGTTCAGAGGCACAGATACGCAGTATTTT.

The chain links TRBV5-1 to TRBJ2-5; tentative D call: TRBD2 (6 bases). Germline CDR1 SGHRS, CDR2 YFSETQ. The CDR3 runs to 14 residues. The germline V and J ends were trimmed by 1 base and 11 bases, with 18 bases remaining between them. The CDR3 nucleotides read TGCGCCAGCAGCTTGACGGCGGGATACAATGAGCAGTACTTC. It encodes CASSLTAGYNEQYF.

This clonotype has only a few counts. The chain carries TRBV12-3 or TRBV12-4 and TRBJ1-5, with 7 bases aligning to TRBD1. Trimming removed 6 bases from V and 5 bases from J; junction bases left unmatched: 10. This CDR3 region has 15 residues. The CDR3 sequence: CASSRPGTADQPQHF. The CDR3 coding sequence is TGTGCCAGCAGCAGACCCGGGACAGCAGATCAGCCCCAGCATTTT.

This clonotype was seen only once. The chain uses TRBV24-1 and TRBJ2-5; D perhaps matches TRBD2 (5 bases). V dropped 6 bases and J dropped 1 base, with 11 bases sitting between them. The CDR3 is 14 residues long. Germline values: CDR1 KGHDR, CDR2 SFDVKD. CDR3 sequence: CATSRTGSQETQYF. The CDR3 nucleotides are TGTGCCACCAGTAGGACGGGGTCCCAAGAGACCCAGTACTTC.

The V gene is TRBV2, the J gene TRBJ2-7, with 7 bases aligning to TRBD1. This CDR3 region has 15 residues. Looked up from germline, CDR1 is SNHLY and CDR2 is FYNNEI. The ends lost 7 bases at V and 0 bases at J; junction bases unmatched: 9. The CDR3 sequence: CASTDSGQISYEQYF. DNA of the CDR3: TGTGCCAGCACAGATTCGGGACAGATCTCCTACGAGCAGTACTTC.

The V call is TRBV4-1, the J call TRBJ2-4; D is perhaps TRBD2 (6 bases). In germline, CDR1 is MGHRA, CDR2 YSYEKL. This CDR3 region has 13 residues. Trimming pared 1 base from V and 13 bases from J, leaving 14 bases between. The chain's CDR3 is CASSQALLGSQYF. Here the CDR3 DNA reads TGCGCCAGCAGCCAAGCCCTCCTCGGGAGCCAGTACTTC.

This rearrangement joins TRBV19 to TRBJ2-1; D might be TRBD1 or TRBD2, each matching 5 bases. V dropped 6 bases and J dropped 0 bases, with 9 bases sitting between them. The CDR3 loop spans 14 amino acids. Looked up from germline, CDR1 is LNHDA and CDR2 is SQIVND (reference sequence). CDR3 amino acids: CASRGDPSYNEQFF. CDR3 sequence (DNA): TGTGCCAGTAGGGGGGACCCCTCCTACAATGAGCAGTTCTTC.

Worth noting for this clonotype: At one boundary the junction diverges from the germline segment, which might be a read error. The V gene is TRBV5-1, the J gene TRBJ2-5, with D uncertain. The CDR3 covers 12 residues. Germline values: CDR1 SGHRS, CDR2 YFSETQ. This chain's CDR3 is CAGSLERETQYF. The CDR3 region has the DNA TGCGCCGGCAGCTTGGAAAGGGAGACCCAGTACTTC.

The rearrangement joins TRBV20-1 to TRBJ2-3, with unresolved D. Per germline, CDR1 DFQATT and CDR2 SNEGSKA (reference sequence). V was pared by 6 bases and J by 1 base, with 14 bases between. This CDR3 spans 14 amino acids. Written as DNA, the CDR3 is TGCAGTGCCCAGCGAACAGAGCGCACAGATACGCAGTATTTT. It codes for CSAQRTERTDTQYF.

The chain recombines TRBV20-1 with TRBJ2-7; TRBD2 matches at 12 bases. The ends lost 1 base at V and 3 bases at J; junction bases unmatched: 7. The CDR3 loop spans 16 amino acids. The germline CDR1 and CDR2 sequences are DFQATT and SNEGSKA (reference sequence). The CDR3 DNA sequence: TGCAGTGCTAGAGGGACTAGCGGGAAACTATACTACGAGCAGTACTTC. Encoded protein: CSARGTSGKLYYEQYF.

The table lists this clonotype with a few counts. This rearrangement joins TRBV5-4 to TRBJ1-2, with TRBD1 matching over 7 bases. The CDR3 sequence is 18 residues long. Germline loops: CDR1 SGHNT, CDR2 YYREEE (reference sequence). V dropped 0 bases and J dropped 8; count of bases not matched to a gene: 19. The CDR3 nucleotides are TGTGCCAGCAGCTTGGCCAAACTTAGAGGGGGCCTGGCTGGAGGCTACACCTTC. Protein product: CASSLAKLRGGLAGGYTF.

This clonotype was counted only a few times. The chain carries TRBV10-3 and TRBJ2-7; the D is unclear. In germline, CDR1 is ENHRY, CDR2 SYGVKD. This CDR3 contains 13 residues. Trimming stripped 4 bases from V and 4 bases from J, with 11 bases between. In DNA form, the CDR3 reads TGTGCCATCAGTGTGGGCCCCCGGTACGAGCAGTACTTC. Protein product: CAISVGPRYEQYF.

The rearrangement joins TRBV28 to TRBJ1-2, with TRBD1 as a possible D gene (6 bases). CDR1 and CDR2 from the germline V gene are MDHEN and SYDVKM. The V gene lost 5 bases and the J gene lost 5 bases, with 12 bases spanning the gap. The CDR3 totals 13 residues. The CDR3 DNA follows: TGTGCCAGCAGTGGGACACCCCTATATGGCTACACCTTC. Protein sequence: CASSGTPLYGYTF.

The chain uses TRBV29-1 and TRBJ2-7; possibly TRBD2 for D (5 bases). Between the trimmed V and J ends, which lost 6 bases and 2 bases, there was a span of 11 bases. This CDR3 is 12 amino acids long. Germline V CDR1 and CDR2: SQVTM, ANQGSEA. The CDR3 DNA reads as TGCAGCGTCCGTGCCGGGACCTACGAGCAGTACTTC. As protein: CSVRAGTYEQYF.

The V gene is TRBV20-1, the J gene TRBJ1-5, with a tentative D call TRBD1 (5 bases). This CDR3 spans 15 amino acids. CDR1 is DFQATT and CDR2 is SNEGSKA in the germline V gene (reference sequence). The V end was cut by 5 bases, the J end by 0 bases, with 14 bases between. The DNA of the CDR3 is TGCAGTGCTCCCAGGGCCGTATATAGCAATCAGCCCCAGCATTTT. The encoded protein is CSAPRAVYSNQPQHF.